Only a few counts were recorded for the clone carrying this TCR beta chain. With 6 bases clipped from V and 6 bases from J, the junction kept 7 bases outside the gene matches. Germline values: CDR1 LGHDT, CDR2 YNNKEL (reference sequence). The CDR3 extends over 15 amino acids. This entry is derived from a study of blood T cells in healthy people across ages. The authors ran a second PCR of about 7 to 11 cycles using a sample-barcoded 5' primer and a J-beta primer mix. TCRdb fed the 5' RACE reads into MiXCR, producing one record per CDR3 protein. The sample records 700,000 or so distinct CDR3 sequences, around 43% being singletons. Healthy individuals of Caucasian origin from Russia, aged about 6 to 95, served as donors.

Sample: blood. This receptor was obtained from a man older than 75 in good health. The V and J genes are TRBV3-1 and TRBJ2-1; 11 bases align to TRBD2. Written as DNA, the CDR3 is TGTGCCAGCAGGATAGCGGGGGGGAGTTCCAATGAGCAGTTCTTC. This sequence encodes CASRIAGGSSNEQFF.